The 31 T cell receptor beta chains presented below share a single source sample, sequenced in a study of cytomegalovirus exposure and HLA in healthy donors. Amplification used 60 Vbeta primers and 13 Jbeta primers. Assay used: immunoSEQ multiplex PCR; TCRdb lists only in-frame clones, some missing. Among 150,000 to 250,000 clones listed, 82% were seen once. Material for sequencing was PBMCs. The source is a boy aged 2 to 10 in good health and CMV-seronegative.

This clone was recorded only once. This chain joins TRBV28 and TRBJ2-7, with D perhaps TRBD2 (6 bases). This CDR3 has 15 residues. Germline values: CDR1 MDHEN, CDR2 SYDVKM. V lost 2 bases to trimming and J lost 0 bases, with 11 bases between them. CDR3 amino acids: CASSLGGSDSYEQYF. For the CDR3, the DNA is TGTGCCAGCAGTTTAGGGGGGTCGGACTCCTACGAGCAGTACTTC.

The gene calls are TRBV7-2 and TRBJ2-5; D unclear. Germline-derived CDR1 and CDR2 are SGHTA and FQGNSA. CDR3 length: 11 residues. The ends were cut back, 5 bases at V and 2 bases at J, with 3 bases in the middle. DNA of the CDR3: TGTGCCAGCAGCGCGCAAGAGACCCAGTACTTC. Translating gives CASSAQETQYF.

The chain carries TRBV2 and TRBJ2-5, with 10 bases matching TRBD1. V trimming: 2 bases; J trimming: 4 bases; junction bases outside the gene matches: 10. The CDR3 runs 17 residues. Germline V CDR1 and CDR2: SNHLY, FYNNEI. CDR3 in amino acids: CASSEWRTGGGLETQYF. The CDR3, as DNA: TGTGCCAGCAGTGAATGGCGGACAGGGGGAGGTTTAGAGACCCAGTACTTC.

V and J are TRBV11-2 and TRBJ2-3, with D maybe TRBD2 (6 bases). The germline gives CDR1 SGHAT, CDR2 FQNNGV. Trimming removed 2 bases at V and 4 bases at J, with 19 bases between. This CDR3 has 17 amino acids. CDR3 sequence: CASSLRWGSGGADTQYF. The CDR3 DNA follows: TGTGCCAGCAGCTTAAGATGGGGGAGTGGAGGGGCAGATACGCAGTATTTT.

The V gene is TRBV13, the J gene TRBJ2-7, with 7 bases lining up with TRBD2. The CDR3 contains 15 residues. The germline V gene has CDR1 PRHDT and CDR2 FYEKMQ (reference sequence). After removal of 0 bases from V and 3 bases from J, the junction contained 5 bases not matched to a gene. For the CDR3, the DNA is TGTGCCAGCAGCTTAGGTCCCGGGACTAACTACGAGCAGTACTTC. It translates to CASSLGPGTNYEQYF.

V is TRBV14 and J is TRBJ2-5; D is ambiguous. With the DNA end fitting TRBJ2-7 better, the J assignment may be wrong. The CDR3 is 11 residues long. Per germline, CDR1 SGHDN and CDR2 FVKESK. CDR3: CASSQSYEQYF. In DNA form, the CDR3 reads TGTGCCAGCAGCCAAAGCTACGAGCAGTACTTC.

The V and J genes are TRBV7-9 and TRBJ2-7; D gene unclear. V dropped 2 bases and J dropped 2 bases, with 10 bases sitting between them. The CDR3 length is 14 residues. Per germline, CDR1 SEHNR and CDR2 FQNEAQ (reference sequence). CDR3 region: CASSLRGRTYEQYF. CDR3 nucleotides: TGTGCCAGCAGCTTACGCGGAAGGACCTACGAGCAGTACTTC.

The rearrangement uses TRBV4-3 and TRBJ1-6, with a weak D call TRBD1 (5 bases). The CDR3 length is 14 residues. Germline values: CDR1 LGHNA, CDR2 YSLEER. The V end was cut by 4 bases, the J end by 7 bases, with 11 bases between. The DNA of the CDR3 is TGCGCCAGCAGCCCTACGCCAGGGAATTCACCCCTCCACTTT. Its translation is CASSPTPGNSPLHF.

The chain is built from TRBV7-3 and TRBJ2-5, with TRBD2 matching 10 bases. This CDR3 has 15 residues. Germline V gene lookup returns CDR1 SGHTA and CDR2 FQGTGA. V was clipped by 5 bases and J by 1 base; unmatched bases: 4. In DNA form, the CDR3 reads TGTGCCAGCAGCCGTAGCGGGGGGCGCCAAGAGACCCAGTACTTC. It translates to CASSRSGGRQETQYF. Complete variable domain (other parts from reference TRBV7-3 and TRBJ2-5): GAGVSQTPSNKVTEKGKYVELRCDPISGHTALYWYRQSLGQGPEFLIYFQGTGAADDSGLPNDRFFAVRPEGSVSTLKIQRTERGDSAVYLCASSRSGGRQETQYFGPGTRLLVL.

Notes on this clone: Other nucleotide sequences in the sample specify the same CDR3. J is TRBJ1-5 and V is TRBV6-5, with D perhaps matching TRBD1 (5 bases). CDR1 is MNHEY and CDR2 is SVGAGI in the germline V gene. V gave up 5 bases and J gave up 2 bases, with 7 bases separating them. This CDR3 has 13 residues. CDR3: CASSPRGNQPQHF. The CDR3 DNA reads as TGTGCCAGCAGTCCCAGGGGCAATCAGCCCCAGCATTTT.

This clone was recorded only once. The CDR3 DNA sequence: TGTGCCAGCAGCTTCGACTCCAACTCCTACAATGAGCAGTTCTTC. Translation gives CASSFDSNSYNEQFF. The chain is built from TRBV5-4 and TRBJ2-1; D uncertain. Trimming shortened V by 2 bases and J by 0 bases, and 9 bases separated the two germline ends. This CDR3 comprises 15 residues. CDR1 and CDR2 (germline): SGHNT, YYREEE (reference sequence). The entire variable domain, with the rest obtained from reference TRBV5-4 and TRBJ2-1, is as follows: ETGVTQSPTHLIKTRGQQVTLRCSSQSGHNTVSWYQQALGQGPQFIFQYYREEENGRGNFPPRFSGLQFPNYSSELNVNALELDDSALYLCASSFDSNSYNEQFFGPGTRLTVL.

The rearrangement joins TRBV2 to TRBJ1-1; D may be TRBD1 (6 bases). Trimming shortened V by 0 bases and J by 6 bases, and 14 bases separated the two germline ends. The CDR3 length is 15 residues. CDR1 and CDR2 from the germline V gene are SNHLY and FYNNEI. CDR3 sequence: CASSEARGLGAEAFF. The DNA for the CDR3 is TGTGCCAGCAGTGAAGCGCGGGGGCTCGGGGCTGAAGCTTTCTTT.

The J gene is TRBJ1-1, the V gene TRBV5-1, with 7 nucleotides matching TRBD1. Germline V CDR1 and CDR2: SGHRS, YFSETQ. The CDR3 length is 15 residues. J was trimmed by 0 bases and V by 2 bases; bases with no gene match: 4. The CDR3 reads CASSFGTALNTEAFF. The CDR3 DNA follows: TGCGCCAGCAGCTTCGGGACAGCTTTGAACACTGAAGCTTTCTTT.

The chain employs TRBV12-5 and TRBJ2-1; 8 positions match TRBD2. CDR3 length: 18 amino acids. V lost 1 base to trimming and J lost 5 bases; unmatched junction nucleotides: 13. The germline V gene has CDR1 LGHNT and CDR2 FRNRAP. As DNA, the CDR3 is TGTGCTAGTGGTTTGGGATTATACAGGGAGCGGGGGAACAATGAGCAGTTCTTC. It specifies CASGLGLYRERGNNEQFF.

V is TRBV7-8 and J is TRBJ2-7; 8 positions match TRBD1. Trimming took 10 bases from V and 4 from J; bases not matched to a gene: 12. The CDR3 extends over 14 amino acids. Germline CDR1 and CDR2: SGHVS and FQNEAQ. CDR3 residues: CATVRGTGLYEQYF. CDR3 sequence (DNA): TGTGCCACCGTTCGAGGGACAGGTTTGTACGAGCAGTACTTC.

This clone was seen only a few times. CDR3 nucleotide sequence: TGCGCCAGCAGCCAAGATGCGTTGGGCGCTCTAGCCGGACGGACCTCTGGAAACACCATATATTTT. Amino acid sequence: CASSQDALGALAGRTSGNTIYF. The chain combines TRBV4-3 with TRBJ1-3, with no clear D. CDR3 length: 22 amino acids. Trimming removed 0 bases at V and 0 bases at J, with 27 bases between. From germline, CDR1 is LGHNA and CDR2 YSLEER.

This chain joins TRBV15 and TRBJ2-7; 9 positions agree with TRBD1. V lost 4 bases and J lost 2; bases outside the gene matches: 9. CDR3 length: 16 amino acids. The germline V gene encodes CDR1 LNHNV and CDR2 YYDKDF (reference sequence). The CDR3 DNA is TGTGCCACCAGCACTGCCACCGGGACAGGGACCTACGAGCAGTACTTC. It codes for CATSTATGTGTYEQYF.

This rearrangement joins TRBV7-6 to TRBJ2-5; TRBD1 might be the D (5 bases). The CDR3 covers 16 residues. Between the trimmed V and J ends, which lost 1 base and 3 bases, there was a span of 15 bases. CDR1 is SGHVS, CDR2 FNYEAQ, per germline. CDR3 protein: CASSLGFGTGEETQYF. CDR3 coding DNA: TGTGCCAGCAGCTTAGGTTTTGGTACAGGAGAAGAGACCCAGTACTTC.

This clone has just one count. The rearrangement links TRBV7-3 to TRBJ2-3; D perhaps matches TRBD2 (6 bases). There are 16 residues in the CDR3. Trimming removed 1 base from V and 5 bases from J, with 16 bases in between. Germline loops: CDR1 SGHTA, CDR2 FQGTGA. The CDR3 here is CASSLNGPRAGDTQYF. As DNA, the CDR3 is TGTGCCAGCAGCTTAAATGGACCGCGAGCGGGAGATACGCAGTATTTT.

The chain is built from TRBV9 and TRBJ1-3, with D possibly matching TRBD1 (5 bases). Trimming left V 4 bases short and J 0 bases short, with 20 bases between. From germline, CDR1 is SGDLS and CDR2 YYNGEE. The CDR3 length is 18 residues. The CDR3 DNA follows: TGTGCCAGCAGCTCACCTACCTACAGGCGAAGCTCTGGAAACACCATATATTTT. Protein product: CASSSPTYRRSSGNTIYF.

The rearrangement joins TRBV27 to TRBJ1-2; TRBD1 aligns across 9 bases. Germline trimming cut 2 bases from V and 5 bases from J; bases unmatched to any gene: 3. Germline V lookup: CDR1 MNHEY, CDR2 SMNVEV (reference sequence). This CDR3 has 14 residues. CDR3 amino acids: CASSLQDRGYGYTF. The DNA for the CDR3 is TGTGCCAGCAGTTTACAGGACAGGGGTTATGGCTACACCTTC.

CDR3: CASSPLGGGEQFF. The CDR3 region has the DNA TGTGCCAGCAGTCCCCTCGGGGGAGGTGAGCAGTTCTTC. This chain links TRBV6-6 with TRBJ2-1, with D maybe TRBD2 (6 bases). Between the trimmed V and J ends, which lost 5 bases and 9 bases, there was a span of 14 bases. Germline assignment: CDR1 MNHNY and CDR2 SVGAGI (reference sequence). The CDR3 is made up of 13 amino acids.

This chain joins TRBV27 and TRBJ1-2; D is uncertain. Trimming shortened V by 2 bases and J by 1 base, and 5 bases separated the two germline ends. The CDR3 has 13 residues. From germline, CDR1 is MNHEY and CDR2 SMNVEV (reference sequence). Here the CDR3 reads CASSLRHNYGYTF. The CDR3 DNA sequence: TGTGCCAGCAGTTTACGACATAACTATGGCTACACCTTC.

V is TRBV27 and J is TRBJ2-7, with D maybe TRBD1 (7 bases). CDR1 MNHEY and CDR2 SMNVEV come from the germline V gene (reference sequence). The V end lost 4 bases, the J end lost 3 bases, and 16 bases lay between the germline ends. This CDR3 is built from 15 residues. The CDR3 is CASSSQGGANYEQYF. The DNA of the CDR3 is TGTGCCAGCAGTTCCCAGGGGGGCGCAAACTACGAGCAGTACTTC.

This chain joins TRBV5-5 and TRBJ1-2; no definite D call. V gave up 6 bases and J gave up 2 bases, with 14 bases separating them. The germline gives CDR1 SGHKS, CDR2 YYEKEE (reference sequence). CDR3 length: 14 amino acids. The DNA for the CDR3 is TGTGCCAGCACCCCCGAGCAGGAAAACTATGGCTACACCTTC. Encoded protein: CASTPEQENYGYTF.

V is TRBV4-1 and J is TRBJ2-5, with TRBD1 matching 7 bases. This CDR3 is 16 amino acids long. After removal of 3 bases from V and 1 base from J, the junction contained 8 bases not matched to a gene. Germline values: CDR1 MGHRA, CDR2 YSYEKL. The CDR3 region is CASSQDKTGFQETQYF. The CDR3 DNA reads TGCGCCAGCAGCCAGGATAAGACAGGGTTCCAAGAGACCCAGTACTTC.

V usage is TRBV6-1 and J usage is TRBJ1-5, with D tentatively TRBD1 (5 bases). The germline V gene encodes CDR1 MNHNS and CDR2 SASEGT. The CDR3 contains 15 residues. V was shortened by 7 bases and J by 0 bases, with 13 bases between the two germline ends. The CDR3 here is CASKGAAYSNQPQHF. The CDR3 DNA follows: TGTGCCAGCAAAGGGGCAGCATATAGCAATCAGCCCCAGCATTTT.

The genes are TRBV2 and TRBJ2-7; weak D call: TRBD1 (5 bases). The CDR3 consists of 10 residues. Per the germline V gene, CDR1 is SNHLY and CDR2 is FYNNEI. V was shortened by 7 bases and J by 4 bases, with 5 bases between the two germline ends. The CDR3 protein is CASKGYEQYF. CDR3 nucleotides: TGTGCCAGCAAGGGGTACGAGCAGTACTTC.

The rearrangement uses TRBV10-3 and TRBJ1-1; 7 bases fit TRBD1. The germline CDR1 and CDR2 sequences are ENHRY and SYGVKD. The CDR3 runs 13 residues. The V segment lost 4 bases and the J segment 1 base; nucleotides outside the gene matches: 0. The CDR3 DNA is TGTGCCATCAGTGGGACAGGGAACACTGAAGCTTTCTTT. Residues: CAISGTGNTEAFF.

The chain recombines TRBV5-4 with TRBJ2-5; TRBD1 is a possible D gene (7 bases). The DNA end lines up better with TRBJ2-7; the J call may be wrong. Germline-derived CDR1 and CDR2 are SGHNT and YYREEE (reference sequence). The CDR3 runs 14 residues. CDR3: CASSLVGGQYEQYF. CDR3 bases: TGTGCCAGCAGCTTGGTGGGGGGACAGTACGAGCAGTACTTC.

This clone was seen once. This rearrangement joins TRBV19 to TRBJ2-4, with 7 nucleotides matching TRBD1. Germline assignment: CDR1 LNHDA and CDR2 SQIVND (reference sequence). The junction had 11 bases not matched to a gene; V was cut back by 6 bases and J by 0 bases. The CDR3 contains 17 residues. CDR3 sequence: CASRSTPGQLAKNIQYF. CDR3 coding DNA: TGTGCCAGTAGGTCCACACCGGGACAGCTAGCCAAAAACATTCAGTACTTC.